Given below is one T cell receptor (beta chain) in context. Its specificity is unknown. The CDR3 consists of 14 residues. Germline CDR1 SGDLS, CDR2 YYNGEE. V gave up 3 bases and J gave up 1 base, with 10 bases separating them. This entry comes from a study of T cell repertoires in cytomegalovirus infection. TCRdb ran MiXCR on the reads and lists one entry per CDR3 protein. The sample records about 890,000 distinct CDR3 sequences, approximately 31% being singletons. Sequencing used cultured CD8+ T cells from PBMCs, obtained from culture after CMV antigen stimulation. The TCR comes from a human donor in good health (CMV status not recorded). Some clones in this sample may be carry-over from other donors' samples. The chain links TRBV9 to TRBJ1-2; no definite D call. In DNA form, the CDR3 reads TGTGCCAGCAGCGACGAGTGGAGTAACTATGGCTACACCTTC. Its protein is CASSDEWSNYGYTF.